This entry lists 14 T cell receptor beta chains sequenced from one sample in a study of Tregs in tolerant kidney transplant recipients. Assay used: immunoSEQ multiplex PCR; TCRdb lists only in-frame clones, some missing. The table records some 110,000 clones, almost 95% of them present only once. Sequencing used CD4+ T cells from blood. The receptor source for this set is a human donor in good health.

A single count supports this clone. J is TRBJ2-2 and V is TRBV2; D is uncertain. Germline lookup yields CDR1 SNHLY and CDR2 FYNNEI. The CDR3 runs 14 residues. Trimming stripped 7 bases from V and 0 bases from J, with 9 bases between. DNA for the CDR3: TGTGCCAGCATGGGCAGGACGAACACCGGGGAGCTGTTTTTT. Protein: CASMGRTNTGELFF.

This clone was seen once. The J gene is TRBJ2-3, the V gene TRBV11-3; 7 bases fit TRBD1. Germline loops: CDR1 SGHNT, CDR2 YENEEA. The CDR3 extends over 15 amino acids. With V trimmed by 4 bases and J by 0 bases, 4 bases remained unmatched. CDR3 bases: TGTGCCAGCAGCTCCTCAGGGGGAAGCACAGATACGCAGTATTTT. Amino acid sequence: CASSSSGGSTDTQYF. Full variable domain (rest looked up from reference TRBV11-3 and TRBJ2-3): EAGVVQSPRYKIIEKKQPVAFWCNPISGHNTLYWYLQNLGQGPELLIRYENEEAVDDSQLPKDRFSAERLKGVDSTLKIQPAELGDSAVYLCASSSSGGSTDTQYFGPGTRLTVL.

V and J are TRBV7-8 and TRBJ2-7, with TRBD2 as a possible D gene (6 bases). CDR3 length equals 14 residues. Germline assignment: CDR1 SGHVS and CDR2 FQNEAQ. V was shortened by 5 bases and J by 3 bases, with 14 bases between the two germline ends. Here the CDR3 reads CASSPGPGSYEQYF. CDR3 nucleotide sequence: TGTGCCAGCAGCCCGGGACCCGGGAGCTACGAGCAGTACTTC.

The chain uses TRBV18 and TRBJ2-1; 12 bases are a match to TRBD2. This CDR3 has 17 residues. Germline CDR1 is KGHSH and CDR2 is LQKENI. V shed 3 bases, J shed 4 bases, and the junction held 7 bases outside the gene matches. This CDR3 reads CASSPTGGLAGYNEQFF. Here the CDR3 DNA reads TGTGCCAGCTCACCGACGGGGGGACTAGCGGGTTACAATGAGCAGTTCTTC.

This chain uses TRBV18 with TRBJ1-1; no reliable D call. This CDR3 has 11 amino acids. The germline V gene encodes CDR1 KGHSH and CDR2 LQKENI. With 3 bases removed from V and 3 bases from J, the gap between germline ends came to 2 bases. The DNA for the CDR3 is TGTGCCAGCTCACCCCACACTGAAGCTTTCTTT. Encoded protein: CASSPHTEAFF.

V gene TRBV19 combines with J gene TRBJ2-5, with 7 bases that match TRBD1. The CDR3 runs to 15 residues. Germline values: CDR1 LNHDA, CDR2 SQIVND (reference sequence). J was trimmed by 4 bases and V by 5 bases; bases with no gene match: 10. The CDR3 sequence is CASSLRDSRRETQYF. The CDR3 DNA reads TGTGCCAGTAGTCTACGGGACAGCCGCCGAGAGACCCAGTACTTC.

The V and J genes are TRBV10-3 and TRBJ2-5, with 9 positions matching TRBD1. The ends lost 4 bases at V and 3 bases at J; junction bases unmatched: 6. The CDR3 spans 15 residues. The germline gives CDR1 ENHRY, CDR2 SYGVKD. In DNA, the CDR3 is TGTGCCATCAGTGGGGCGGGACAGGGAAAAGAGACCCAGTACTTC. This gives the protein CAISGAGQGKETQYF.

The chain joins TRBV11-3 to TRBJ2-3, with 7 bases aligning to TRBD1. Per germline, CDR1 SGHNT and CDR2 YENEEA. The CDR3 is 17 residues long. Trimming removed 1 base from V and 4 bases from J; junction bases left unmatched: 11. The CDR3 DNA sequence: TGTGCCAGCAGCTTAGGGTCGGCAGGGGGTTTCGCAGATACGCAGTATTTT. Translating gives CASSLGSAGGFADTQYF. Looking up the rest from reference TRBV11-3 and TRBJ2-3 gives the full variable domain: EAGVVQSPRYKIIEKKQPVAFWCNPISGHNTLYWYLQNLGQGPELLIRYENEEAVDDSQLPKDRFSAERLKGVDSTLKIQPAELGDSAVYLCASSLGSAGGFADTQYFGPGTRLTVL.

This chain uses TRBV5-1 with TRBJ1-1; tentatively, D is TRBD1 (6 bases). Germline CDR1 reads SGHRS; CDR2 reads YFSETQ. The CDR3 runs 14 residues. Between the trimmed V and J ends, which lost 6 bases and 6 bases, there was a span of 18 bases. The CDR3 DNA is TGCGCCAGCAACAAGGGGGGCGGGGACCCTGAAGCTTTCTTT. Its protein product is CASNKGGGDPEAFF.

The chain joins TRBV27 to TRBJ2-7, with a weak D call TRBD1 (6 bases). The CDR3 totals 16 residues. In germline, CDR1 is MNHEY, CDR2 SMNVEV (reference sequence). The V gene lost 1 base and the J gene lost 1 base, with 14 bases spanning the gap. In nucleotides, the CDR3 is TGTGCCAGCAGTTTATACCCTGGGGGCGGTTCCTACGAGCAGTACTTC. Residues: CASSLYPGGGSYEQYF.

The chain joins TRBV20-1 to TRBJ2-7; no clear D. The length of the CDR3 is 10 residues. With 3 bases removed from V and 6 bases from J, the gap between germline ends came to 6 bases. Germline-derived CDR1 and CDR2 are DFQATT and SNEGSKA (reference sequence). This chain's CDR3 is CSARRSEQYF. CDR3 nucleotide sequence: TGCAGTGCTAGGAGGTCCGAGCAGTACTTC.

The CDR3 reads CASSFQMRRTDTQYF. Written as DNA, the CDR3 is TGTGCCAGCAGCTTTCAGATGCGGAGGACAGATACGCAGTATTTT. V is TRBV7-9 and J is TRBJ2-3; TRBD2 might be the D (5 bases). V gave up 3 bases and J gave up 3 bases, with 13 bases separating them. The CDR3 is 15 residues long. Germline CDR1 is SEHNR and CDR2 is FQNEAQ (reference sequence).

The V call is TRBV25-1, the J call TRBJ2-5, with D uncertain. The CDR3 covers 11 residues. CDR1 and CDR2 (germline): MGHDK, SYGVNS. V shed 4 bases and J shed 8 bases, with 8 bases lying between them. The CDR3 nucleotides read TGTGCCAGCAGTGGCGAGAGAACCCAGTACTTC. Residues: CASSGERTQYF.

CDR3 in DNA: TGTGCCAGTGGGAGGGGACGGGGACTGCGGGAGACCCAGTACTTC. It encodes CASGRGRGLRETQYF. V is TRBV19 and J is TRBJ2-5, with 7 bases identical to TRBD2. Trimming took 8 bases from V and 5 from J; bases not matched to a gene: 14. The CDR3 runs to 15 residues. Germline CDR1 is LNHDA and CDR2 is SQIVND (reference sequence).